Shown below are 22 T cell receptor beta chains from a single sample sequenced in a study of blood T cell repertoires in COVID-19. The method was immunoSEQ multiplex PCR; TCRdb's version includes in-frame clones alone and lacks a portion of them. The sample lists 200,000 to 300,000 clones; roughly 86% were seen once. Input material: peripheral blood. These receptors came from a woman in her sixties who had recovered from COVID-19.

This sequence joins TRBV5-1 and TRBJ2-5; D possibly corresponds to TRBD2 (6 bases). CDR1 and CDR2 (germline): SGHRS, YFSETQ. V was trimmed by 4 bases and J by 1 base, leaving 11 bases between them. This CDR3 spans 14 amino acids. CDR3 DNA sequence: TGCGCCAGCAGCACTGGGGACTTCCAAGAGACCCAGTACTTC. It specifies CASSTGDFQETQYF.

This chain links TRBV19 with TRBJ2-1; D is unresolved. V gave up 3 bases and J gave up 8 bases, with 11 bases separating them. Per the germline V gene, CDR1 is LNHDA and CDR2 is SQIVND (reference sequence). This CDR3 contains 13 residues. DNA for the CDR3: TGTGCCAGTAGTATCCGGTTTAAAGATGAGCAGTTCTTC. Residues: CASSIRFKDEQFF.

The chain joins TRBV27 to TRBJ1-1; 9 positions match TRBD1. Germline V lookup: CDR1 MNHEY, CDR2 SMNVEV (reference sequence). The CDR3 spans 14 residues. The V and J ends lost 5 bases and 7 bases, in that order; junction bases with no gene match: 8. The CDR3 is CASSPSRDRVEAFF. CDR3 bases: TGTGCCAGCAGTCCGTCCCGGGACAGGGTTGAAGCTTTCTTT.

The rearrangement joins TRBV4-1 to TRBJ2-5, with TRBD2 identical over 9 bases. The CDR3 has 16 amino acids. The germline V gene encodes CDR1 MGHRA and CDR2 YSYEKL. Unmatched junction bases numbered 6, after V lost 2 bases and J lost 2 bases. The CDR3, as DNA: TGCGCCAGCAGCCAACTAGCGGGGAGGGGACAAGAGACCCAGTACTTC. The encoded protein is CASSQLAGRGQETQYF.

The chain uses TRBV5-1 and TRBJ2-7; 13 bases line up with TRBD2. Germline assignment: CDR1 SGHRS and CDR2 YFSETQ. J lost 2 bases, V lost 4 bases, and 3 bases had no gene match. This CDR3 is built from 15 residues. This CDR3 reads CASSPTSGGPYEQYF. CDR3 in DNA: TGCGCCAGCAGCCCGACTAGCGGGGGGCCCTACGAGCAGTACTTC.

The CDR3 sequence is CASRGGEQYF. For the CDR3, the DNA is TGCGCCAGCAGGGGGGGCGAGCAGTACTTC. The chain carries TRBV5-1 and TRBJ2-7, with D perhaps matching TRBD2 (6 bases). Per germline, CDR1 SGHRS and CDR2 YFSETQ. Trimming cost V 5 bases and J 6 bases, with 6 bases left between them. This CDR3 is built from 10 residues. The complete variable domain, with remaining parts taken from reference TRBV5-1 and TRBJ2-7, reads KAGVTQTPRYLIKTRGQQVTLSCSPISGHRSVSWYQQTPGQGLQFLFEYFSETQRNKGNFPGRFSGRQFSNSRSEMNVSTLELGDSALYLCASRGGEQYFGPGTRLTVT.

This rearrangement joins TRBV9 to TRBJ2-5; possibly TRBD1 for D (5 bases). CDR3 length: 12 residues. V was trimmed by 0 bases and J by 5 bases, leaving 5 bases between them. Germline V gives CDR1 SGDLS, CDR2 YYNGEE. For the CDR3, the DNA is TGTGCCAGCAGCGTAGAGGGGGAGACCCAGTACTTC. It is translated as CASSVEGETQYF.

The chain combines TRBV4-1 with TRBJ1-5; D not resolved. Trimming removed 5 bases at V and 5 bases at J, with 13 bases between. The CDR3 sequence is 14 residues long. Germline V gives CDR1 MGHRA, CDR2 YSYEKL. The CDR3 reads CASSAIEAHQPQHF. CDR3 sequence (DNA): TGCGCCAGCAGCGCTATTGAGGCCCATCAGCCCCAGCATTTT.

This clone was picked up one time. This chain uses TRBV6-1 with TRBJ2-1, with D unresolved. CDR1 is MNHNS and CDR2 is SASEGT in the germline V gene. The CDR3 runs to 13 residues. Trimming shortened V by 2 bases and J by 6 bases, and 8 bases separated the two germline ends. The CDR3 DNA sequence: TGTGCCAGCAGTGAATTACTGTCCAATGAGCAGTTCTTC. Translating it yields CASSELLSNEQFF.

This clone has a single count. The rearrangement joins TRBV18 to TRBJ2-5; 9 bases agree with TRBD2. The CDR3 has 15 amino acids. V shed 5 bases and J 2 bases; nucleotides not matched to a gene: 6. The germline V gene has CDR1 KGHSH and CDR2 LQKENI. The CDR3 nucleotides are TGTGCCAGCTCAAGCCGCGGGGGGGGTCAAGAGACCCAGTACTTC. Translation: CASSSRGGGQETQYF.

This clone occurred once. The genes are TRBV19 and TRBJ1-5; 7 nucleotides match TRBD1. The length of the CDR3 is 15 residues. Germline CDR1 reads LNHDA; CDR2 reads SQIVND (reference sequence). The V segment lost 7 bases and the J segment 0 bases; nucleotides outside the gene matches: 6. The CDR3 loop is CASNRGPYSNQPQHF. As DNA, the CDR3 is TGTGCCAGTAACAGGGGCCCCTATAGCAATCAGCCCCAGCATTTT.

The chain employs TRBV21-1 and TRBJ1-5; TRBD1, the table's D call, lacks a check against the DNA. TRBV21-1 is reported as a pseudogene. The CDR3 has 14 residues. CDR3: CASSKGTGNQPQHF. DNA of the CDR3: TGTGCCAGCAGCAAAGGGACAGGGAATCAGCCCCAGCATTTT.

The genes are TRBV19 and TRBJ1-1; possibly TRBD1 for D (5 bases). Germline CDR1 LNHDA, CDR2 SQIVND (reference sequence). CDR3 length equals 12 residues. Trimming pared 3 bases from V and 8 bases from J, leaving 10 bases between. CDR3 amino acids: CASSIGRGEAFF. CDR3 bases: TGTGCCAGTAGTATTGGGCGGGGGGAAGCTTTCTTT.

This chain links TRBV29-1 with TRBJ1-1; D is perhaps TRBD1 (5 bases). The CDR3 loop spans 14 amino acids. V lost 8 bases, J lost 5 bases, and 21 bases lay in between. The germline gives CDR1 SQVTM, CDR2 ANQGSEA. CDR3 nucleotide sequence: TGCAGCCTTTCGCTCAGGTTTTCAGGGACTGAAGCTTTCTTT. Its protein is CSLSLRFSGTEAFF. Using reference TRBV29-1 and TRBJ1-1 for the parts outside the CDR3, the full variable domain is SAVISQKPSRDICQRGTSLTIQCQVDSQVTMMFWYRQQPGQSLTLIATANQGSEATYESGFVIDKFPISRPNLTFSTLTVSNMSPEDSSIYLCSLSLRFSGTEAFFGQGTRLTVV.

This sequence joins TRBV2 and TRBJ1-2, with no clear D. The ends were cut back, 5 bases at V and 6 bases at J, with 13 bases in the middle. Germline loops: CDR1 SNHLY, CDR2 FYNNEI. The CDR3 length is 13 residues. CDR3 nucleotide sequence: TGTGCCAGCAGTAGGAACAGTATAAATGGCTACACCTTC. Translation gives CASSRNSINGYTF.

CDR3 loop: CASSPTTPNTEAFF. CDR3 sequence (DNA): TGTGCCAGTAGTCCTACGACACCGAACACTGAAGCTTTCTTT. The rearrangement links TRBV19 to TRBJ1-1; no clear D gene. The germline V and J ends were trimmed by 5 bases and 1 base, with 11 bases remaining between them. The CDR3 is 14 residues long. Germline CDR1 LNHDA, CDR2 SQIVND (reference sequence).

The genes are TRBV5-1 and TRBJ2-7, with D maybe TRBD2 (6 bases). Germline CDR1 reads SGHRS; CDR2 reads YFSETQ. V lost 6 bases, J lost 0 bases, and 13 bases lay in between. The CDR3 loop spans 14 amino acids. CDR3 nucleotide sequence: TGCGCCAGCACCTCGGGGGAGAGCTCCTACGAGCAGTACTTC. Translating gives CASTSGESSYEQYF.

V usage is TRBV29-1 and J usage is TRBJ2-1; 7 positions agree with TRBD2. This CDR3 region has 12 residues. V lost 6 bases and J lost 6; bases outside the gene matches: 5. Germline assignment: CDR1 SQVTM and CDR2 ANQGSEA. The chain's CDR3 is CSVGLVSNEQFF. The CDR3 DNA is TGCAGCGTCGGACTAGTTTCCAATGAGCAGTTCTTC.

CDR3 in DNA: TGCGCCAGCAGCGCTAGGACAGGGAGAGAGACCCAGTACTTC. It is translated as CASSARTGRETQYF. The chain links TRBV5-1 to TRBJ2-5; 8 bases map to TRBD1. Per germline, CDR1 SGHRS and CDR2 YFSETQ. Trimming at V came to 4 bases and at J to 4 bases, leaving 6 bases not matched to a gene. The CDR3 totals 14 residues.

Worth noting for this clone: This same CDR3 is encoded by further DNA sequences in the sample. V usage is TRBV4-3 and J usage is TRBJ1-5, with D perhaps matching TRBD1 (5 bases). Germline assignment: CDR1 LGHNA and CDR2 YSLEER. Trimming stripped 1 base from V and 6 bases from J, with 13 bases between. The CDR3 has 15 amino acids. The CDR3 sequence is CASSQGIGGGQPQHF. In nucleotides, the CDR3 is TGCGCCAGCAGCCAAGGGATCGGGGGGGGTCAGCCCCAGCATTTT.

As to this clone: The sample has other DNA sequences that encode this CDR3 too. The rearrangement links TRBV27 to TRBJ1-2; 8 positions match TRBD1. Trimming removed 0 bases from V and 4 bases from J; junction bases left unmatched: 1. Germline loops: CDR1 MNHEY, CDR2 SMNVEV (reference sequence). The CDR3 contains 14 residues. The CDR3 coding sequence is TGTGCCAGCAGTTTATCTGGACAGGGCTATGGCTACACCTTC. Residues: CASSLSGQGYGYTF.

CDR3 sequence reads: CASSLPRDSLYNEQFF. For the CDR3, the DNA is TGTGCCAGCTCTTTACCCCGGGACAGCTTATACAATGAGCAGTTCTTC. V gene TRBV18 combines with J gene TRBJ2-1; 7 bases fit TRBD1. CDR3 length: 16 residues. Trimming took 6 bases from V and 4 from J; bases not matched to a gene: 12. Germline CDR1 reads KGHSH; CDR2 reads LQKENI.